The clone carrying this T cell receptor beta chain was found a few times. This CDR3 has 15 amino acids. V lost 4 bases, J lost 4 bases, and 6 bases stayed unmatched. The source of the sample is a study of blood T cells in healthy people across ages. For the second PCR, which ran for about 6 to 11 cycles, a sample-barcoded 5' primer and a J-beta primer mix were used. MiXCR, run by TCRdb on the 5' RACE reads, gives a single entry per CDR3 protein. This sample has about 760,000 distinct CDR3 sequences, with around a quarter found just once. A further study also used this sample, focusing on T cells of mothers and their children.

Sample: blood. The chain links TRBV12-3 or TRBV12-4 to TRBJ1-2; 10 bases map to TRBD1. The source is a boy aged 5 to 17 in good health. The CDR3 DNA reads TGTGCCAGCAGTTCCGGGACAGGGGACATCTATGGCTACACCTTC. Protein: CASSSGTGDIYGYTF.